A single sample gave rise to the 3 T cell receptor beta chains below, sequenced in a study of cytomegalovirus exposure and HLA in healthy donors. The PCR was carried out with 60 Vbeta primers and 13 Jbeta primers. TCRdb keeps only in-frame clones here, not all; method: immunoSEQ multiplex PCR. The profile shows 150,000 to 160,000 clones, about 85% of them singletons. What was sequenced was PBMCs. The origin of the receptors is a woman aged 18-35 years in good health and CMV-seronegative.

The chain couples TRBV4-2 to TRBJ2-5, with TRBD1 matching 9 bases. This CDR3 is 16 amino acids long. V lost 4 bases to trimming and J lost 7 bases; unmatched junction nucleotides: 13. The germline V gene encodes CDR1 LGHNA and CDR2 YNFKEQ. CDR3 region: CASSPDPTGGRVTQYF. The CDR3 nucleotides read TGTGCCAGCAGCCCCGACCCCACAGGGGGCCGTGTGACCCAGTACTTC.

The chain uses TRBV27 and TRBJ1-1, with 7 bases lining up with TRBD1. Germline CDR1 and CDR2: MNHEY and SMNVEV (reference sequence). The CDR3 covers 17 residues. V was pared by 6 bases and J by 1 base, with 14 bases of the junction left unmatched. CDR3 sequence: CASRSRPGTAGNTEAFF. In nucleotides, the CDR3 is TGTGCCAGCAGGAGCAGACCCGGGACAGCAGGGAACACTGAAGCTTTCTTT.

The chain combines TRBV28 with TRBJ2-1; TRBD2 aligns across 8 bases. The length of the CDR3 is 14 residues. In germline, CDR1 is MDHEN, CDR2 SYDVKM. DNA of the CDR3: TGTGCTACGACGCCGGGGGGGGACTACAATGAGCAGTTCTTC. Translation gives CATTPGGDYNEQFF.